This TCR beta chain was documented in a study of PD-1 blockade in classical Hodgkin lymphoma. Study at large: With a 2-week interval, patients received intravenous nivolumab at 3 mg/kg. Notes on the study in general: Exclusion was the outcome for patients who began nivolumab under 1 year after ASCT. Newly diagnosed patients were said to have less baseline TCR diversity than healthy donors did. Partial responders and progressors had significantly lower baseline TCR diversity.

Each patient experienced a relapse that followed autologous stem cell transplantation, and brentuximab vedotin exposure varied. CDR1 is LNHDA, CDR2 SQIVND, per germline (reference sequence). V lost 4 bases to trimming and J lost 4 bases, with 7 bases between them. The CDR3 is 12 residues long. Points on this clone: Its antigen remains unknown.

Generated by immunoSEQ multiplex PCR, the TCRdb table keeps only in-frame clones and is missing some. The data contain about 15,000 clones, around four fifths of them singletons. The sample here was peripheral blood mononuclear cells (PBMCs), taken before the second cycle of nivolumab. The clonotype originates from a human donor with classical Hodgkin lymphoma. This rearrangement joins TRBV19 to TRBJ1-2; no firm D call. CDR3 bases: TGTGCCAGTAGTACCTTTGTCTATGGCTACACCTTC. It codes for CASSTFVYGYTF.